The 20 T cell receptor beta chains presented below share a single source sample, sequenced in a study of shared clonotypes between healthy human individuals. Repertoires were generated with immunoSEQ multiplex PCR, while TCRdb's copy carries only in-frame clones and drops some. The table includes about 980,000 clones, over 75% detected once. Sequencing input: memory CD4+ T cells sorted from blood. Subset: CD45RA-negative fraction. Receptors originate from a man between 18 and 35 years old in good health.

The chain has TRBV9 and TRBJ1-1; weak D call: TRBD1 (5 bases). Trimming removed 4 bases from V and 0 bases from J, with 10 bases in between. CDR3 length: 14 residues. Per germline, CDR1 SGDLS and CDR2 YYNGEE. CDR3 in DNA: TGTGCCAGCAGCCCCAGGGATCTGAACACTGAAGCTTTCTTT. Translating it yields CASSPRDLNTEAFF. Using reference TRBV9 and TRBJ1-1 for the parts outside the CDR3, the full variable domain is DSGVTQTPKHLITATGQRVTLRCSPRSGDLSVYWYQQSLDQGLQFLIQYYNGEERAKGNILERFSAQQFPDLHSELNLSSLELGDSALYFCASSPRDLNTEAFFGQGTRLTVV.

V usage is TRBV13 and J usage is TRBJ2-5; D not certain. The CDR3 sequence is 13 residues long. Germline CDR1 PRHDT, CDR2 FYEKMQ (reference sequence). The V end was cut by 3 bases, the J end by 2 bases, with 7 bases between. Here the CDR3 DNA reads TGTGCCAGCAGCTTTAGGAAGCAAGAGACCCAGTACTTC. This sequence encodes CASSFRKQETQYF.

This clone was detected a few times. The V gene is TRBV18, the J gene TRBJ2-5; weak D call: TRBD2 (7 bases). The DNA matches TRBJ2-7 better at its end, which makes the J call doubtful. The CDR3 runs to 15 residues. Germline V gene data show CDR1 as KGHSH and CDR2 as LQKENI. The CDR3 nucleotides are TGTGCCAGCTCACCCGACGCCAGGGGAGGGTACGAGCAGTACTTC. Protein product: CASSPDARGGYEQYF.

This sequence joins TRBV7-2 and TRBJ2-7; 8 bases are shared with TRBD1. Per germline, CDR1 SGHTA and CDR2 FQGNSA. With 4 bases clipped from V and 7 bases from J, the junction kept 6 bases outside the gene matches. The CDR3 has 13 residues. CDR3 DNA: TGTGCCAGCAGCTCTAGACAGGGGAGAGAGCAGTACTTC. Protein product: CASSSRQGREQYF.

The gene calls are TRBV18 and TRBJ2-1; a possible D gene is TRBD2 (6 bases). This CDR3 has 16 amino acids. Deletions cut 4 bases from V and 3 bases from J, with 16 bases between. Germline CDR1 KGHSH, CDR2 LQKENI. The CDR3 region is CASSRVADNNYNEQFF. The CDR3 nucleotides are TGTGCCAGCTCACGGGTAGCGGATAATAACTACAATGAGCAGTTCTTC.

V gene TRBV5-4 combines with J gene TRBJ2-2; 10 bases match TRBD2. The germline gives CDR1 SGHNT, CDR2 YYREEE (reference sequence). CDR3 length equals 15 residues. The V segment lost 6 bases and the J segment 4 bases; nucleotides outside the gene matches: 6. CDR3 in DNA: TGTGCCAGCAACCGAGCGGGGGGGTTCACCGGGGAGCTGTTTTTT. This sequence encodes CASNRAGGFTGELFF.

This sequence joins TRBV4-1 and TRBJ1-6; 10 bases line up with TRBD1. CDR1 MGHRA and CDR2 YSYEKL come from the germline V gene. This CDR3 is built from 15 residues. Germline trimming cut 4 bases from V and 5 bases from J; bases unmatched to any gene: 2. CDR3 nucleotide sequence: TGCGCCAGCAGCCGCGGGACAGGGGATAATTCACCCCTCCACTTT. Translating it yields CASSRGTGDNSPLHF.

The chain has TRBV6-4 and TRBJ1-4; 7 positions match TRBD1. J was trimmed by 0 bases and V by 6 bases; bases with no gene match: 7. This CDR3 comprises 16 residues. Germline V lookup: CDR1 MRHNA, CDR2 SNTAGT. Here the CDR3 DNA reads TGTGCCAGCAGGGTCAGACAGGGTTCAACTAATGAAAAACTGTTTTTT. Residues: CASRVRQGSTNEKLFF.

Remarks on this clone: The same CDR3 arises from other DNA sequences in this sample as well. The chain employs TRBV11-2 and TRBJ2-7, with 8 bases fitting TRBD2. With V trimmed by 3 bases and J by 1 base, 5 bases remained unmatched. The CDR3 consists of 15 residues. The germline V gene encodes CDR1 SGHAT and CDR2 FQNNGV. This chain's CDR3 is CASSLAGGPSYEQYF. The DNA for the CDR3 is TGTGCCAGCAGCTTGGCGGGAGGACCATCCTACGAGCAGTACTTC.

The CDR3 DNA sequence: TGTGCCAGCTCACCAGCAGACCTATATAATTCACCCCTCCACTTT. This codes for CASSPADLYNSPLHF. The chain employs TRBV18 and TRBJ1-6, with D unclear. Trimming took 2 bases from V and 4 from J, leaving 9 bases between them. CDR3 length: 15 amino acids. Germline V gene data show CDR1 as KGHSH and CDR2 as LQKENI.

CDR3 in DNA: TGTGCCAGCAGCGTAGGAGCCGGGTCTGGGACCCAGTACTTC. It translates to CASSVGAGSGTQYF. The chain couples TRBV9 to TRBJ2-5; D unclear. This CDR3 is built from 14 residues. With 0 bases removed from V and 7 bases from J, the gap between germline ends came to 13 bases. The germline V gene encodes CDR1 SGDLS and CDR2 YYNGEE. Using reference TRBV9 and TRBJ2-5 for the parts outside the CDR3, the full variable domain is DSGVTQTPKHLITATGQRVTLRCSPRSGDLSVYWYQQSLDQGLQFLIQYYNGEERAKGNILERFSAQQFPDLHSELNLSSLELGDSALYFCASSVGAGSGTQYFGPGTRLLVL.

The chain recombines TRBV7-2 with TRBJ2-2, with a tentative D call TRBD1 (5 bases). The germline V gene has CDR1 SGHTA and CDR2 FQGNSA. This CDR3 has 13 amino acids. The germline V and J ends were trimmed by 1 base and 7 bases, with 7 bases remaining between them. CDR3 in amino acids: CASSLGRDGELFF. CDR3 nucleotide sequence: TGTGCCAGCAGCTTAGGCAGGGACGGGGAGCTGTTTTTT.

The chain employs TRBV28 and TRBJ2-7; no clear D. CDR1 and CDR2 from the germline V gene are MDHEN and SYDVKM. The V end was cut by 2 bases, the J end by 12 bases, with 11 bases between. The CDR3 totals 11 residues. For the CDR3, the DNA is TGTGCCAGCAGTTTAGGGCCGGTTTCGTACTTC. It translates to CASSLGPVSYF.

This CDR3 is CASSSSSQGYEQYF. The CDR3 nucleotides read TGCGCCAGCAGCTCTTCGAGTCAGGGTTACGAGCAGTACTTC. The rearrangement joins TRBV5-1 to TRBJ2-7, with D tentatively TRBD1 (5 bases). The CDR3 is 14 amino acids. The V end was cut by 3 bases, the J end by 4 bases, with 14 bases between. CDR1 is SGHRS and CDR2 is YFSETQ in the germline V gene.

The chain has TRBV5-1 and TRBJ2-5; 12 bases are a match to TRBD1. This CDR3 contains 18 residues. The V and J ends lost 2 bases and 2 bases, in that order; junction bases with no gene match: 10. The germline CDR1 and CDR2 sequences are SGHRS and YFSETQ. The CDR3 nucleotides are TGCGCCAGCAGCTTCGCACCGGGACAGGGGGCCCAACAAGAGACCCAGTACTTC. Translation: CASSFAPGQGAQQETQYF.

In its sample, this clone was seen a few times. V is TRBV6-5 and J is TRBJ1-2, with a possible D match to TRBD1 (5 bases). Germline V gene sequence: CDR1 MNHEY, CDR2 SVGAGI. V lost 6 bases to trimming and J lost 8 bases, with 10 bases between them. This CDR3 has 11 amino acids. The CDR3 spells CASRGGAGYTF. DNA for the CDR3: TGTGCCAGCAGGGGAGGGGCAGGCTACACCTTC.

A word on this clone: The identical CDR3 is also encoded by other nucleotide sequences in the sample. The chain's CDR3 is CASSLDPSNSPLHF. The CDR3 DNA reads TGCGCCAGCAGCTTGGACCCAAGTAATTCACCCCTCCACTTT. This sequence joins TRBV5-1 and TRBJ1-6; D ambiguous. V was trimmed by 0 bases and J by 6 bases, leaving 7 bases between them. The CDR3 has 14 amino acids. Germline assignment: CDR1 SGHRS and CDR2 YFSETQ. The full variable domain, in which reference TRBV5-1 and TRBJ1-6 provide the parts outside the CDR3, is KAGVTQTPRYLIKTRGQQVTLSCSPISGHRSVSWYQQTPGQGLQFLFEYFSETQRNKGNFPGRFSGRQFSNSRSEMNVSTLELGDSALYLCASSLDPSNSPLHFGNGTRLTVT.

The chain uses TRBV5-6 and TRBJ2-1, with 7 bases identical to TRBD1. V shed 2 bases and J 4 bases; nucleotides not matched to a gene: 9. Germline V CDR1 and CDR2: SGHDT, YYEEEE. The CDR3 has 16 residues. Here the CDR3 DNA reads TGTGCCAGCAGCTTAAACAGGGGCCAACAGTACAATGAGCAGTTCTTC. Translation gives CASSLNRGQQYNEQFF.

CDR3 nucleotides: TGTGCCAGCAGCGTATCCGGGCGCCCTAGCACAGATACGCAGTATTTT. Amino acid sequence: CASSVSGRPSTDTQYF. The gene calls are TRBV9 and TRBJ2-3; D not resolved. The ends were cut back, 1 base at V and 0 bases at J, with 12 bases in the middle. CDR1 is SGDLS, CDR2 YYNGEE, per germline. This CDR3 is 16 amino acids long.

CDR3 loop: CATSRELSAGGYEQYF. CDR3 bases: TGTGCCACCAGCAGAGAGCTCTCGGCAGGGGGCTACGAGCAGTACTTC. This chain uses TRBV15 with TRBJ2-7; 7 positions agree with TRBD1. CDR3 size: 16 residues. Losses at the gene ends were 0 bases for V and 3 bases for J; bases not matched to a gene: 8. Per the germline V gene, CDR1 is LNHNV and CDR2 is YYDKDF (reference sequence).